Below, one TCR beta chain is given with its context. Antigen specificity is unknown. The source of approximately 2 micrograms of genomic DNA for TCR beta libraries was cryopreserved PBMCs. The data belong to a study of cytotoxic CD8 clonotypes in ibrutinib-treated CLL. Looking at the study overall: In all, approximately ten patients were relapsed/refractory, some 16 were treatment-naive and around 17 were IGHV unmutated. Whole-study results and caveats: Shared public clonotypes were rare, and on treatment they either got smaller or stayed the same.

Sequenced by immunoSEQ multiplex PCR; TCRdb stores in-frame clones only, minus some. This table holds about 130,000 clones, approximately 80% found once. This TCR came from a human donor with chronic lymphocytic leukemia. This specimen was PBMCs, taken after 12 months of ibrutinib treatment.

The DNA for the CDR3 is TGTGCCAGCAGTTTACCGGCTAGCGGTAATGAGCAGTTCTTC. This codes for CASSLPASGNEQFF. V is TRBV28 and J is TRBJ2-1, with 7 nucleotides matching TRBD2. The CDR3 consists of 14 residues. Per the germline V gene, CDR1 is MDHEN and CDR2 is SYDVKM. V dropped 2 bases and J dropped 7; count of bases not matched to a gene: 5.